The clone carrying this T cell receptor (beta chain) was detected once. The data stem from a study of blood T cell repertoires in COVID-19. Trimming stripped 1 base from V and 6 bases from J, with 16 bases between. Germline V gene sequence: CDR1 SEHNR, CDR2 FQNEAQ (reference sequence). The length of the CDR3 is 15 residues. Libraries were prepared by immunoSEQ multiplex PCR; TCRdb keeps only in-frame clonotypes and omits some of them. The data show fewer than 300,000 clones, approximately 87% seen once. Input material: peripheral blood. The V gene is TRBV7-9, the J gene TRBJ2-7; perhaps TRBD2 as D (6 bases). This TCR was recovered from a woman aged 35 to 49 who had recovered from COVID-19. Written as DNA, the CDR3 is TGTGCCAGCAGCTTAGTGGATGGAGGGATCGGCGAGCAGTACTTC. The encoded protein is CASSLVDGGIGEQYF. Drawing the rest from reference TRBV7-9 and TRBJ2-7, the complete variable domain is DTGVSQNPRHKITKRGQNVTFRCDPISEHNRLYWYRQTLGQGPEFLTYFQNEAQLEKSRLLSDRFSAERPKGSFSTLEIQRTEQGDSAMYLCASSLVDGGIGEQYFGPGTRLTVT.